Below are 11 T cell receptor beta chains sequenced from a single sample in a study of T cell responses to AZD1222 COVID-19 vaccine. TCRdb's copy holds only in-frame clones and misses some; the assay was immunoSEQ multiplex PCR. The sample consists of 64,000 or so clones, around 83% of them appearing once. Sequenced material: peripheral blood, taken on day 0 of AZD1222 vaccination. These receptors all come from an adult in good health.

The chain recombines TRBV11-2 with TRBJ2-1; D unclear. This CDR3 region has 16 residues. V lost 5 bases and J lost 0, with 14 bases in between. Germline V gene data show CDR1 as SGHAT and CDR2 as FQNNGV. This CDR3 reads CASSHRRSDSYNEQFF. The CDR3 DNA reads as TGTGCCAGCAGCCATCGACGGTCAGACTCCTACAATGAGCAGTTCTTC.

The genes are TRBV9 and TRBJ1-2; TRBD1 might be the D (6 bases). The V gene's germline CDR1 is SGDLS and CDR2 YYNGEE. This CDR3 has 12 residues. The V gene lost 4 bases and the J gene lost 5 bases, with 9 bases spanning the gap. The CDR3 coding sequence is TGTGCCAGCAGCCTCAGGGGATATGGCTACACCTTC. As protein: CASSLRGYGYTF.

The chain is built from TRBV2 and TRBJ1-2; D remains unclear. With 8 bases removed from V and 0 bases from J, the gap between germline ends came to 7 bases. Per germline, CDR1 SNHLY and CDR2 FYNNEI. CDR3 size: 12 residues. CDR3: CASGESNYGYTF. The CDR3 DNA is TGTGCCAGCGGGGAGTCTAACTATGGCTACACCTTC.

The chain links TRBV6-6 to TRBJ1-4; TRBD1 matches 8 bases. The CDR3 length is 13 residues. The V gene end was trimmed by 5 bases and the J gene end by 10 bases; junction bases not matched to a gene: 6. Germline CDR1 and CDR2: MNHNY and SVGAGI (reference sequence). The CDR3 DNA is TGTGCCAGCAGTACCGGGACAGGCGTAAAACTGTTTTTT. It codes for CASSTGTGVKLFF.

The chain recombines TRBV4-1 with TRBJ1-5; weak D call: TRBD1 (5 bases). The germline CDR1 and CDR2 sequences are MGHRA and YSYEKL. Trimming left V 1 base short and J 4 bases short, with 14 bases between. This CDR3 comprises 16 residues. CDR3 DNA sequence: TGCGCCAGCAGCCAAGGGGTGGGACGACTGAATCAGCCCCAGCATTTT. This translates into CASSQGVGRLNQPQHF.

The chain combines TRBV15 with TRBJ2-3, with D tentatively TRBD1 (6 bases). Trimming took 2 bases from V and 0 from J, leaving 12 bases between them. The CDR3 totals 16 residues. From germline, CDR1 is LNHNV and CDR2 YYDKDF (reference sequence). The CDR3 DNA reads as TGTGCCACCAGCAGAACCGGGACACCTAGCACAGATACGCAGTATTTT. Protein: CATSRTGTPSTDTQYF.

This chain uses TRBV3-1 (or the pseudogene TRBV3-2) with TRBJ1-1; D is unresolved. The CDR3 is made up of 13 amino acids. Between the trimmed V and J ends, which lost 1 base and 4 bases, there was a span of 7 bases. Germline assignment: CDR1 LGHDT and CDR2 YNNKEL (reference sequence). CDR3 in DNA: TGTGCCAGCAGCCAAGGGGCGGGCACTGAAGCTTTCTTT. It yields the protein CASSQGAGTEAFF.

The CDR3 DNA sequence: TGTGCCAGCAGTGAATGGGGCAGGGAGTACGAGCAGTACTTC. It yields the protein CASSEWGREYEQYF. The rearrangement links TRBV25-1 to TRBJ2-7; D may be TRBD1 or TRBD2 (5 bases each). The V end lost 1 base, the J end lost 4 bases, and 11 bases lay between the germline ends. CDR3 length: 14 amino acids. Germline V gene data show CDR1 as MGHDK and CDR2 as SYGVNS.

This rearrangement joins TRBV24-1 to TRBJ2-5; D gene ambiguous. Germline values: CDR1 KGHDR, CDR2 SFDVKD. The length of the CDR3 is 13 residues. V lost 0 bases to trimming and J lost 4 bases, with 5 bases between them. In nucleotides, the CDR3 is TGTGCCACCAGTGATTTGAGAAGAGAGACCCAGTACTTC. The encoded protein is CATSDLRRETQYF.

Ten or more counts support this clone. The V call is TRBV5-1, the J call TRBJ1-1; perhaps TRBD1 as D (5 bases). CDR1 is SGHRS and CDR2 is YFSETQ in the germline V gene. V dropped 0 bases and J dropped 0 bases, with 12 bases sitting between them. The CDR3 extends over 16 amino acids. The CDR3 DNA follows: TGCGCCAGCAGCTTGGCCGACAGCCGTATGAACACTGAAGCTTTCTTT. Amino acids: CASSLADSRMNTEAFF.

This rearrangement joins TRBV20-1 to TRBJ2-7, with 11 bases fitting TRBD1. Germline loops: CDR1 DFQATT, CDR2 SNEGSKA (reference sequence). This CDR3 is built from 17 residues. The J segment lost 2 bases and the V segment lost 3 bases, leaving 12 bases of the junction unmatched. As DNA, the CDR3 is TGCAGTGCTAGTCTCTCCCCTGGGACAGGGGGTCCCTACGAGCAGTACTTC. Protein sequence: CSASLSPGTGGPYEQYF.